These 19 T cell receptor beta chains came from one sample sequenced in a study of beta chain features in type 1 diabetes. Every isolated RNA sample was fully reverse transcribed, so sequencing captured expressed TCRB transcripts. This table comes from immunoSEQ multiplex PCR, and its TCRdb copy is limited to in-frame clones, with some not included. The repertoire has roughly 400,000 clones, more than 12% of them found once; the top ten carry about 0.018%. Material: naive CD4+ T cells from blood. The receptors were gathered from a woman aged 18-29 years in good health.

V gene TRBV4-1 combines with J gene TRBJ1-5, with D hard to call. The CDR3 covers 17 residues. Per the germline V gene, CDR1 is MGHRA and CDR2 is YSYEKL. Trimming cost V 3 bases and J 0 bases, with 15 bases left between them. CDR3 nucleotide sequence: TGCGCCAGCAGCCAGTACTTCCCCGGGAATAGCAATCAGCCCCAGCATTTT. Its protein is CASSQYFPGNSNQPQHF.

The genes are TRBV10-3 and TRBJ1-5; 7 bases line up with TRBD1. V lost 5 bases to trimming and J lost 0 bases; unmatched junction nucleotides: 1. CDR1 is ENHRY and CDR2 is SYGVKD in the germline V gene. This CDR3 comprises 14 residues. The CDR3 bases are TGTGCCATCAGTCGACAGGGTAGCAATCAGCCCCAGCATTTT. Protein product: CAISRQGSNQPQHF.

V and J are TRBV19 and TRBJ2-7; possible D gene TRBD2, 6 bases. The germline V and J ends were trimmed by 3 bases and 2 bases, with 14 bases remaining between them. From germline, CDR1 is LNHDA and CDR2 SQIVND (reference sequence). The CDR3 is 15 amino acids. DNA for the CDR3: TGTGCCAGTAGTATTCTAGCGAGATCAACCTACGAGCAGTACTTC. Protein: CASSILARSTYEQYF. The full variable domain, its missing parts supplied by reference TRBV19 and TRBJ2-7, is DGGITQSPKYLFRKEGQNVTLSCEQNLNHDAMYWYRQDPGQGLRLIYYSQIVNDFQKGDIAEGYSVSREKKESFPLTVTSAQKNPTAFYLCASSILARSTYEQYFGPGTRLTVT.

This clone has just a few counts. The CDR3 reads CASSIGLAGRNEQFF. The CDR3 DNA follows: TGTGCCAGCAGTATCGGACTAGCGGGACGCAATGAGCAGTTCTTC. The chain uses TRBV28 and TRBJ2-1, with TRBD2 identical over 12 bases. The CDR3 loop spans 15 amino acids. The V gene's germline CDR1 is MDHEN and CDR2 SYDVKM. V was clipped by 5 bases and J by 6 bases; unmatched bases: 5.

The rearrangement links TRBV7-9 to TRBJ2-7; possibly TRBD1 for D (6 bases). Germline V gene data show CDR1 as SEHNR and CDR2 as FQNEAQ (reference sequence). V lost 7 bases, J lost 2 bases, and 12 bases lay in between. CDR3 size: 13 residues. This CDR3 is CASTRTETYEQYF. In DNA, the CDR3 is TGTGCCAGCACAAGGACAGAAACCTACGAGCAGTACTTC.

This clone has only a few counts. The J gene is TRBJ2-2, the V gene TRBV4-3; 8 bases are shared with TRBD1. V gave up 3 bases and J gave up 4 bases; unmatched junction bases: 7. Looked up from germline, CDR1 is LGHNA and CDR2 is YSLEER. This CDR3 comprises 16 residues. This CDR3 reads CASSQGRTGRTGELFF. The CDR3 DNA reads TGCGCCAGCAGCCAGGGGCGGACAGGGCGCACCGGGGAGCTGTTTTTT.

This clone was observed a few times. The chain uses TRBV30 and TRBJ2-7; 10 bases match TRBD1. CDR3 length equals 13 residues. CDR1 is GTSNPN and CDR2 is SVGIG in the germline V gene (reference sequence). V shed 5 bases and J 6 bases; nucleotides not matched to a gene: 7. CDR3 loop: CAWLGQGIREQYF. The CDR3 bases are TGTGCCTGGTTGGGACAGGGGATCCGCGAGCAGTACTTC. Looking up the rest from reference TRBV30 and TRBJ2-7 gives the full variable domain: SQTIHQWPATLVQPVGSPLSLECTVEGTSNPNLYWYRQAAGRGLQLLFYSVGIGQISSEVPQNLSASRPQDRQFILSSKKLLLSDSGFYLCAWLGQGIREQYFGPGTRLTVT.

This clone came up a few times. V usage is TRBV7-9 and J usage is TRBJ2-5, with unresolved D. Germline V lookup: CDR1 SEHNR, CDR2 FQNEAQ (reference sequence). Trimming took 8 bases from V and 4 from J, leaving 11 bases between them. The CDR3 runs to 12 residues. CDR3 sequence: CASAPSGETQYF. The CDR3 coding sequence is TGTGCCAGCGCCCCCTCAGGAGAGACCCAGTACTTC.

The J gene is TRBJ2-3, the V gene TRBV15; 9 bases are a match to TRBD2. The CDR3 is 14 amino acids. V lost 6 bases to trimming and J lost 2 bases; unmatched junction nucleotides: 3. CDR1 and CDR2 (germline): LNHNV, YYDKDF (reference sequence). The CDR3, as DNA: TGTGCCACCAGAGAGCGGGGGGCCACAGATACGCAGTATTTT. Amino acid sequence: CATRERGATDTQYF.

J is TRBJ2-7 and V is TRBV5-1; 7 bases match TRBD2. V gave up 0 bases and J gave up 5 bases; unmatched junction bases: 2. The CDR3 consists of 13 residues. CDR1 and CDR2 from the germline V gene are SGHRS and YFSETQ. This chain's CDR3 is CASSLGLANEQYF. CDR3 bases: TGCGCCAGCAGCTTGGGACTAGCCAACGAGCAGTACTTC.

This clone was picked up a small number of times. The V and J genes are TRBV28 and TRBJ1-1; 7 nucleotides align to TRBD1. Germline V gene data show CDR1 as MDHEN and CDR2 as SYDVKM. This CDR3 has 14 amino acids. Losses at the gene ends were 6 bases for V and 0 bases for J; bases not matched to a gene: 4. CDR3 sequence: CASSPGGLNTEAFF. The CDR3 bases are TGTGCCAGCAGCCCAGGGGGTTTGAACACTGAAGCTTTCTTT. The full variable domain, with the rest looked up from reference TRBV28 and TRBJ1-1, is DVKVTQSSRYLVKRTGEKVFLECVQDMDHENMFWYRQDPGLGLRLIYFSYDVKMKEKGDIPEGYSVSREKKERFSLILESASTNQTSMYLCASSPGGLNTEAFFGQGTRLTVV.

The chain is built from TRBV29-1 and TRBJ2-7; TRBD2 matches at 8 bases. Trimming cost V 7 bases and J 2 bases; bases outside gene matches: 13. This CDR3 has 15 amino acids. Germline V gene sequence: CDR1 SQVTM, CDR2 ANQGSEA. Here the CDR3 reads CSARRMSGGTYEQYF. The DNA of the CDR3 is TGCAGCGCCAGAAGGATGAGCGGGGGCACCTACGAGCAGTACTTC.

This clone was observed a few times. This CDR3 reads CAWTPGLAATDTQYF. DNA of the CDR3: TGTGCCTGGACCCCGGGACTAGCGGCGACGGATACGCAGTATTTT. The rearrangement joins TRBV30 to TRBJ2-3; TRBD2 aligns across 11 bases. V lost 4 bases to trimming and J lost 6 bases; unmatched junction nucleotides: 9. The CDR3 sequence is 15 residues long. The germline V gene encodes CDR1 GTSNPN and CDR2 SVGIG (reference sequence).

The CDR3 region is CASSSHRSYNEQFF. In DNA, the CDR3 is TGTGCCAGCAGCTCCCACCGGAGCTACAATGAGCAGTTCTTC. The V gene is TRBV11-2, the J gene TRBJ2-1; D unclear. This CDR3 spans 14 amino acids. The germline V gene has CDR1 SGHAT and CDR2 FQNNGV. V shed 4 bases and J shed 3 bases, with 10 bases lying between them.

The V call is TRBV18, the J call TRBJ2-5, with D perhaps matching TRBD1 (7 bases). Germline V CDR1 and CDR2: KGHSH, LQKENI. This CDR3 is 17 amino acids long. Trimming pared 3 bases from V and 4 bases from J, leaving 21 bases between. CDR3 sequence: CASSPPIVEGARETQYF. The CDR3 DNA sequence: TGTGCCAGCTCACCGCCCATCGTGGAGGGGGCTCGAGAGACCCAGTACTTC.

This chain joins TRBV28 and TRBJ2-5; weak D call: TRBD2 (6 bases). Germline CDR1 and CDR2: MDHEN and SYDVKM. The CDR3 runs 15 residues. The V end lost 5 bases, the J end lost 2 bases, and 15 bases lay between the germline ends. In nucleotides, the CDR3 is TGTGCCAGCAGTCCCGCGTGGGGGGTTCAAGAGACCCAGTACTTC. Encoded protein: CASSPAWGVQETQYF. The entire variable domain, with the rest obtained from reference TRBV28 and TRBJ2-5, is as follows: DVKVTQSSRYLVKRTGEKVFLECVQDMDHENMFWYRQDPGLGLRLIYFSYDVKMKEKGDIPEGYSVSREKKERFSLILESASTNQTSMYLCASSPAWGVQETQYFGPGTRLLVL.

The chain is built from TRBV29-1 and TRBJ1-5, with D possibly TRBD1 on 6 matching bases. The CDR3 has 13 residues. Germline V gives CDR1 SQVTM, CDR2 ANQGSEA. The V gene lost 6 bases and the J gene lost 6 bases, with 15 bases spanning the gap. The CDR3 loop reads CSVTTGFGQPQHF. Here the CDR3 DNA reads TGCAGCGTCACTACAGGGTTTGGTCAGCCCCAGCATTTT.

This clone turned up a few times. The same CDR3 arises from other DNA sequences in this sample as well. The chain carries TRBV29-1 and TRBJ2-3, with no clear D. Germline CDR1 and CDR2: SQVTM and ANQGSEA. The CDR3 is 13 residues long. Trimming cost V 4 bases and J 0 bases, with 8 bases left between them. DNA of the CDR3: TGCAGCGTTGGACTCACGAGCACAGATACGCAGTATTTT. Translated, it gives CSVGLTSTDTQYF.

This clone was observed a few times. The chain uses TRBV6-1 and TRBJ2-7, with 10 bases fitting TRBD2. Germline V gives CDR1 MNHNS, CDR2 SASEGT. Trimming cost V 6 bases and J 3 bases; bases outside gene matches: 5. The CDR3 loop spans 14 amino acids. In DNA, the CDR3 is TGTGCCAGCAGGGGGACTAGCGCTATCTACGAGCAGTACTTC. Its translation: CASRGTSAIYEQYF.